This T cell receptor beta chain was captured by sequencing in a study of neurological immune-mediated disorders. This clonotype was detected ten times or more. Antigen specificity is unknown. Regarding the study as a whole: HTLV-1-associated myelopathy showed the most TCR clonal expansion; multiple sclerosis the least, below healthy controls. Neither clinical nor MRI features were associated with the multiple sclerosis repertoire cluster.

This CDR3 comprises 11 residues. Germline V gene data show CDR1 as SEHNR and CDR2 as FQNEAQ (reference sequence). V lost 5 bases and J 11 bases, leaving 12 bases between the germline ends. Template-switch 5'RACE cDNA synthesis added a 10-nucleotide unique molecular identifier. One entry per CDR3 protein results from TCRdb running MiXCR on the 5' RACE reads. This table holds approximately 50,000 distinct CDR3 sequences, just under 6% found once. This chain links TRBV7-9 with TRBJ1-1, with no clear D. Sequencing input: CD4+ T cells from blood. The source is a woman aged 18-29 years with multiple sclerosis. The CDR3 nucleotides are TGTGCCAGCAGCCCCGGCGGCTTGGCTTTCTTT. Translation gives CASSPGGLAFF.